The rows below give T cell receptor beta chains drawn from one sample of a study of immune evolution from preneoplasia to lung adenocarcinoma. The table came from immunoSEQ multiplex PCR; TCRdb's copy has only in-frame clones and leaves some out. The sample consists of under 3,000 clones, roughly 84% of them appearing once. Sequencing was carried out using FFPE atypical adenomatous hyperplasia tissue from the lung. The source of these receptors is a person aged 70 to 85 with lung adenocarcinoma. Both conserved end residues are part of each CDR3. The D gene is left open where the match is weak. Clone size is shown for a subset of rows, as once, few, many or a class of expanded clone.

V gene,D gene,clone size,J gene,CDR3 DNA,CDR3 protein
TRBV6-5,.,few,TRBJ2-7,TGTGCCAGCAGTTACTCGATCCAAAACCCGATCTACGAGCAGTACTTC,CASSYSIQNPIYEQYF
TRBV18,.,.,TRBJ1-5,TGTGCCAGCTCACTAGAAACGGGGTTAGGGCAGCCCCAGCATTTT,CASSLETGLGQPQHF
TRBV7-2,.,.,TRBJ2-6,TGTGCCAGCAGCTTAGAGTTTTGGAACTCTGGGGCCAACGTCCTGACTTTC,CASSLEFWNSGANVLTF
TRBV4-2,TRBD2,.,TRBJ2-1,TGTGCCAGCAGCCACGTATTAGCGGGAGTGGTCTACAATGAGCAGTTCTTC,CASSHVLAGVVYNEQFF
TRBV7-2,TRBD1,.,TRBJ2-7,TGTGCCAGCAGCCCTACCGCCGGACAGGGCTACGAGCAGTACTTC,CASSPTAGQGYEQYF
TRBV19,TRBD2,.,TRBJ2-4,TGTGCCACCTCCCGGGAGGTAGCCAAAAACATTCAGTACTTC,CATSREVAKNIQYF
TRBV7-9,.,.,TRBJ2-7,TGTGCCAGCAGCTTAGGAGCCCTCTACGAGCAGTACTTC,CASSLGALYEQYF
TRBV9,.,.,TRBJ2-1,TGTGCCAGCAGCGCGGACCAAACGAGCTCCTACAATGAGCAGTTCTTC,CASSADQTSSYNEQFF
TRBV7-6,TRBD2,few,TRBJ2-7,TGTGCCAGCAGGTCTAGCGGGAGTAGCTACGAGCAGTACTTC,CASRSSGSSYEQYF
TRBV27,.,.,TRBJ1-5,TGTGCCAGCAGTTTATCCTATAATGGGGGCCAGCATTTT,CASSLSYNGGQHF
TRBV5-1,.,.,TRBJ2-1,TGCGCCAGCAGCTGGCGTCAGGGATCAGAGCAGTTCTTC,CASSWRQGSEQFF
TRBV5-4,TRBD2,.,TRBJ2-2,TGTGCCAGCAGCCCAACGGCTAGCGGGAAGGGCGGGGAGCTGTTTTTT,CASSPTASGKGGELFF
TRBV27,.,.,TRBJ1-1,TGTGCCAGCAGCTGGGGGCGCGGGAACACTGAAGCTTTCTTT,CASSWGRGNTEAFF
TRBV30,TRBD1,.,TRBJ1-5,TGTGCCTGGAGGGCTACAGGGGTTAGTCAGCCCCAGCATTTT,CAWRATGVSQPQHF
TRBV6-1,.,.,TRBJ1-2,TGTGCCAGCAGTGAATTTCTGGGTGGCTACACCTTC,CASSEFLGGYTF
TRBV13,.,.,TRBJ2-7,TGTGCCAGCAGCACCGGGACGGCCAGATACGAGCAGTACTTC,CASSTGTARYEQYF
TRBV5-1,TRBD2,.,TRBJ2-1,TGCGCCAGCAGCTTGGCTGTTAGCGGGAATGAGCAGTTCTTC,CASSLAVSGNEQFF
TRBV5-1,TRBD2,.,TRBJ2-1,TGCGCCAGCAGCTTGGTGGCTAGCGGGGGATACAATGAGCAGTTCTTC,CASSLVASGGYNEQFF
TRBV11-2,TRBD2,.,TRBJ2-5,TGTGCCAGCAGCTCCGGACTAGAGCAGACCCAGTACTTC,CASSSGLEQTQYF
TRBV28,TRBD1,.,TRBJ1-3,TGTGCCAGCAGTTTATTAAGTCGCTTTGAGGGGGCTCGTTGGTTCTCTGGAAACACCATATATTTT,CASSLLSRFEGARWFSGNTIYF
TRBV30,TRBD1,.,TRBJ2-1,TGTGCCTGGAGTGTACGCACCGTCGTAGGGACAGGGTTCGTCAATGAGCAGTTCTTC,CAWSVRTVVGTGFVNEQFF
TRBV29-1,TRBD2,once,TRBJ2-1,TGCAGCGTGGAATTCCTAGCGGGAGTCTACAATGAGCAGTTCTTC,CSVEFLAGVYNEQFF
TRBV30,.,.,TRBJ1-1,TGTGCCTGGAGTGTAATTGCAGAGAACACTGAAGCTTTCTTT,CAWSVIAENTEAFF
TRBV30,.,.,TRBJ1-1,TGTGCCTGGAGGGGGGTGCTGGCTGAAGCTTTCTTT,CAWRGVLAEAFF
TRBV2,TRBD1,.,TRBJ1-1,TGTGCCAGCAGTGGACAGGGATGGACTGAAGCTTTCTTT,CASSGQGWTEAFF
TRBV18,TRBD2,.,TRBJ2-3,TGTGCCAGCTCACCAAGAGGACTAGCGGGAGTGACGGATACGCAGTATTTT,CASSPRGLAGVTDTQYF
TRBV6-5,.,.,TRBJ2-7,TGTGCCAGCAGACCTCTGAGTGGGGTCGAGCAGTACTTC,CASRPLSGVEQYF
TRBV2,TRBD1,few,TRBJ1-4,TGTGCCAGCAGAGCGAGGGACAGGGCTAAAGAAAAACTGTTTTTT,CASRARDRAKEKLFF
TRBV19,.,few,TRBJ1-5,TGTGCCAGTAGTATCAGTGTAAATCAGCCCCAGCATTTT,CASSISVNQPQHF
TRBV10-3,TRBD2,.,TRBJ2-3,TGTGCCATCAGTGAAATGGCGGGAGGGGTTCCAGATACGCAGTATTTT,CAISEMAGGVPDTQYF
TRBV7-6,TRBD2,.,TRBJ2-7,TGTGCCAGCAGCTTAGAGGTCGCTAGCGGGAGTAGATTGGGCTACGAGCAGTACTTC,CASSLEVASGSRLGYEQYF
TRBV4-1,.,few,TRBJ2-7,TGCGCCAGCAGCCGCGGGTCAACGGGAGCCTACGAGCAGTACTTC,CASSRGSTGAYEQYF
TRBV7-3,.,.,TRBJ1-1,TGTGCCAGCAGCTTTATCCCAGGCAGTGAAGAAGCTTTCTTT,CASSFIPGSEEAFF
TRBV5-1,.,.,TRBJ2-1,TGCGCCAGCAGCTTACAACGGGGTGACTACAATGAGCAGTTCTTC,CASSLQRGDYNEQFF
TRBV2,.,.,TRBJ2-7,TGTGCCAGCAGAAGAACCTACGAGCAGTACTTC,CASRRTYEQYF
TRBV7-3,.,.,TRBJ2-1,TGTGCCAGCAGCTTAGGAGAGAGCTCCTACAATGAGCAGTTCTTC,CASSLGESSYNEQFF
TRBV15,.,.,TRBJ1-4,TGTGCCACCAGCAGCTCCCAAGGGGCAGCCACAACTAATGAAAAACTGTTTTTT,CATSSSQGAATTNEKLFF
TRBV5-4,.,.,TRBJ1-3,TGTGCCAGCAGCTTGGGGACAGCCCAGTCTGGAAACACCATATATTTT,CASSLGTAQSGNTIYF
TRBV30,.,.,TRBJ2-2,TGTGCCTGGGGTGGGGCTGGAGGGACCGGGGAGCTGTTTTTT,CAWGGAGGTGELFF
TRBV28,TRBD2,.,TRBJ2-1,TGTGCCAGCAGTTTTGCGGGAGCTTCCAATGAGCAGTTCTTC,CASSFAGASNEQFF
TRBV25-1,TRBD2,.,TRBJ2-5,TGTGCCAGCAGTGAATATAACGGACTAGAAACAGAGACCCAGTACTTC,CASSEYNGLETETQYF